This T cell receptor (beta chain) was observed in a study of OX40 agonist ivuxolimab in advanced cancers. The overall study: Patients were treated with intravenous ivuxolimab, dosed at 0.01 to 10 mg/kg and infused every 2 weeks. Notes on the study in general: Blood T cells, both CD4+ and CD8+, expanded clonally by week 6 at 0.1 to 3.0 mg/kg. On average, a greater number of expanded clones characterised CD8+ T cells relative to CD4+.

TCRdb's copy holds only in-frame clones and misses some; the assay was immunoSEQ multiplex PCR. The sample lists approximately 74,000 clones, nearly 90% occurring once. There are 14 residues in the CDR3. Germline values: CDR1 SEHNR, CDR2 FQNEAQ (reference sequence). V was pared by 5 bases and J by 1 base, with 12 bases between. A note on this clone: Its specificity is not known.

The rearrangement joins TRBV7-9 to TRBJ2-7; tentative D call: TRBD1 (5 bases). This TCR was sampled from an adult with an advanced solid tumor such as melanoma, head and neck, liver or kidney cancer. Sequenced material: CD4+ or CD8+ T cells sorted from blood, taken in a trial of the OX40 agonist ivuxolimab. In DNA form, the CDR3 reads TGTGCCAGCAGCACTCAGGGCGTGTCCTACGAGCAGTACTTC. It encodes CASSTQGVSYEQYF. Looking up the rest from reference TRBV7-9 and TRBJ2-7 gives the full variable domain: DTGVSQNPRHKITKRGQNVTFRCDPISEHNRLYWYRQTLGQGPEFLTYFQNEAQLEKSRLLSDRFSAERPKGSFSTLEIQRTEQGDSAMYLCASSTQGVSYEQYFGPGTRLTVT.